Below are 29 T cell receptor beta chains sequenced from a single sample in a study of regulatory T cells in long-lasting Graves disease. Arm-PCR of CDR3 regions and iRepertoire HTBI primers were used to build TCR beta libraries. TCRdb reanalysed the multiplex PCR reads using MiXCR and keeps one entry per CDR3 protein. The sample shows about 560,000 distinct CDR3 sequences, 15% to 20% of them seen only once. Time point in this sample: newly diagnosed GD, antithyroid drugs for less than 3 months. The TCR library used RNA extracted from PBMCs. These data were also filed under a second study, of T cells in Graves' hyperthyroidism and ophthalmopathy.

The starting material was peripheral blood mononuclear cells (PBMCs), obtained at new diagnosis, from a patient treated with antithyroid drugs. Receptors were obtained from a man aged 18 to 29 with Graves disease.

The gene calls are TRBV13 and TRBJ2-7, with TRBD1 matching 7 bases. With 3 bases clipped from V and 0 bases from J, the junction kept 5 bases outside the gene matches. The CDR3 is made up of 15 amino acids. CDR1 is PRHDT, CDR2 FYEKMQ, per germline (reference sequence). CDR3 bases: TGTGCCAGCAGCTTTGGGACAGCAAGCTCCTACGAGCAGTACTTC. Amino acids: CASSFGTASSYEQYF. Complete variable domain (other parts from reference TRBV13 and TRBJ2-7): AAGVIQSPRHLIKEKRETATLKCYPIPRHDTVYWYQQGPGQDPQFLISFYEKMQSDKGSIPDRFSAQQFSDYHSELNMSSLELGDSALYFCASSFGTASSYEQYFGPGTRLTVT.

The table lists this clonotype with many counts. The chain uses TRBV11-2 and TRBJ2-1, with 9 bases fitting TRBD2. From germline, CDR1 is SGHAT and CDR2 FQNNGV. With 5 bases clipped from V and 5 bases from J, the junction kept 7 bases outside the gene matches. This CDR3 has 15 residues. CDR3 amino acids: CASSPLAGRNNEQFF. The CDR3 DNA is TGTGCCAGCAGCCCCCTAGCGGGACGAAACAATGAGCAGTTCTTC.

This clonotype was observed many times. The rearrangement uses TRBV11-1 and TRBJ2-7; D unclear. The CDR3 runs 13 residues. V gave up 5 bases and J gave up 5 bases, with 13 bases separating them. Germline V lookup: CDR1 SGHAT, CDR2 FQDESV (reference sequence). CDR3 sequence: CASSPPSRDEQYF. Written as DNA, the CDR3 is TGTGCCAGCAGCCCCCCATCGAGAGACGAGCAGTACTTC. Looking up the rest from reference TRBV11-1 and TRBJ2-7 gives the full variable domain: EAEVAQSPRYKITEKSQAVAFWCDPISGHATLYWYRQILGQGPELLVQFQDESVVDDSQLPKDRFSAERLKGVDSTLKIQPAELGDSAMYLCASSPPSRDEQYFGPGTRLTVT.

About this clonotype: This may be a read error, as it is one base from a much larger clone. The conserved final phenylalanine or tryptophan is absent from the CDR3, which likely points to a read error. The V gene is TRBV3-1, the J gene TRBJ2-7; D is unclear. The CDR3 is 15 residues long. V lost 0 bases and J 7 bases, leaving 16 bases between the germline ends. In germline, CDR1 is LGHDT, CDR2 YNNKEL (reference sequence). This chain's CDR3 is CASSQESILWGEQYS. CDR3 in DNA: TGTGCCAGCAGCCAAGAATCCATCCTCTGGGGAGAGCAGTACTCC.

This clonotype was seen repeatedly, ten times or more. The rearrangement joins TRBV28 to TRBJ1-2; TRBD1 agrees at 9 bases. V shed 6 bases, J shed 4 bases, and the junction held 6 bases outside the gene matches. The length of the CDR3 is 14 residues. Germline values: CDR1 MDHEN, CDR2 SYDVKM. CDR3 sequence (DNA): TGTGCCAGCAGAACTACAGGGGGCCCCTATGGCTACACCTTC. Its translation is CASRTTGGPYGYTF.

The chain uses TRBV5-1 and TRBJ2-5; 8 bases are a match to TRBD2. CDR1 and CDR2 (germline): SGHRS, YFSETQ. V lost 0 bases to trimming and J lost 4 bases; unmatched junction nucleotides: 8. CDR3 size: 16 residues. CDR3 amino acids: CASSLVSGGTRETQYF. DNA for the CDR3: TGCGCCAGCAGCTTGGTTTCCGGCGGGACTAGAGAGACCCAGTACTTC.

The chain joins TRBV5-4 to TRBJ1-2; D ambiguous. Germline CDR1 and CDR2: SGHNT and YYREEE (reference sequence). There are 14 residues in the CDR3. The ends were cut back, 3 bases at V and 3 bases at J, with 12 bases in the middle. CDR3 coding DNA: TGTGCCAGCAGCTCTCTCCCAGCGGACTATGGCTACACCTTC. This encodes CASSSLPADYGYTF.

There are a few counts of this clonotype. The chain joins TRBV6-2 or TRBV6-3 to TRBJ2-3, with 8 positions matching TRBD2. There are 18 residues in the CDR3. CDR1 MNHEY and CDR2 SVGEGT come from the germline V gene. With 0 bases clipped from V and 5 bases from J, the junction kept 13 bases outside the gene matches. The CDR3 protein is CASSYSRGSGSRQDTQYF. The CDR3 region has the DNA TGTGCCAGCAGTTACTCCAGGGGCAGCGGGAGCCGTCAAGATACGCAGTATTTT.

The table lists this clonotype with a few counts. The chain is built from TRBV5-6 and TRBJ2-1; D is ambiguous. The germline V gene has CDR1 SGHDT and CDR2 YYEEEE. The CDR3 totals 13 residues. Trimming left V 4 bases short and J 8 bases short, with 13 bases between. The CDR3 spells CASSTFGLDEQFF. Here the CDR3 DNA reads TGTGCCAGCAGCACCTTCGGGTTGGATGAGCAGTTCTTC.

This clonotype was seen a few times. This sequence joins TRBV5-6 and TRBJ1-1; D uncertain. Germline CDR1 SGHDT, CDR2 YYEEEE. This CDR3 comprises 14 residues. With 7 bases removed from V and 5 bases from J, the gap between germline ends came to 18 bases. CDR3: CASRPWGAATEAFF. CDR3 nucleotide sequence: TGTGCCAGCCGTCCGTGGGGAGCGGCGACTGAAGCTTTCTTT.

As to this clonotype: This may come from a read error, since a much larger clone is one base off. V is TRBV13 and J is TRBJ2-7; TRBD2 matches at 10 bases. Germline assignment: CDR1 PRHDT and CDR2 FYEKMQ (reference sequence). CDR3 length equals 13 residues. The CDR3 protein is CASSLAGVNEQNF. The CDR3 nucleotides read TGTGCCAGCAGCCTAGCGGGAGTTAACGAGCAGAACTTC.

This clonotype was seen a handful of times. The chain links TRBV19 to TRBJ2-1, with 9 bases that match TRBD2. The CDR3 length is 15 residues. V dropped 3 bases and J dropped 3; count of bases not matched to a gene: 3. Per germline, CDR1 LNHDA and CDR2 SQIVND (reference sequence). CDR3 nucleotides: TGTGCCAGTAGTATTGCGGGAGGGTTCTACAATGAGCAGTTCTTC. Its protein is CASSIAGGFYNEQFF.

The chain couples TRBV9 to TRBJ1-1; D ambiguous. Trimming left V 0 bases short and J 6 bases short, with 12 bases between. CDR1 and CDR2 (germline): SGDLS, YYNGEE. This CDR3 contains 14 residues. CDR3 in amino acids: CASSVEAAQPEAFF. The CDR3 region has the DNA TGTGCCAGCAGCGTAGAGGCAGCCCAGCCTGAAGCTTTCTTT.

Many counts were recorded for this clonotype. The rearrangement uses TRBV3-1 and TRBJ1-1; 7 nucleotides line up with TRBD1. The trim removed 4 bases at V and 2 bases at J, leaving 7 bases unmatched. Germline CDR1 is LGHDT and CDR2 is YNNKEL (reference sequence). The CDR3 runs to 15 residues. The CDR3 region has the DNA TGTGCCAGCAGCCGTCCCGGGACAGATAACACTGAAGCTTTCTTT. Translating it yields CASSRPGTDNTEAFF.

J is TRBJ2-1 and V is TRBV5-6; D possibly corresponds to TRBD2 (6 bases). The germline V gene has CDR1 SGHDT and CDR2 YYEEEE. This CDR3 comprises 16 residues. V gave up 0 bases and J gave up 7 bases, with 17 bases separating them. CDR3 amino acids: CASSLAGLSTVNEQFF. The CDR3 region has the DNA TGTGCCAGCAGCTTGGCGGGACTCTCAACTGTGAATGAGCAGTTCTTC.

This chain connects TRBV11-2 to TRBJ1-6; 8 bases align to TRBD1. The CDR3 totals 18 residues. The germline gives CDR1 SGHAT, CDR2 FQNNGV. Trimming took 3 bases from V and 7 from J; bases not matched to a gene: 14. The CDR3 region has the DNA TGTGCCAGCAGCTTTCCCCAAACAGGGGGAACTCGGAATTCACCCCTCCACTTT. The encoded protein is CASSFPQTGGTRNSPLHF.

The rearrangement links TRBV9 to TRBJ2-7; D gene ambiguous. The CDR3 covers 16 residues. Germline CDR1 SGDLS, CDR2 YYNGEE. Deletions cut 2 bases from V and 3 bases from J, with 18 bases between. The CDR3 nucleotides are TGTGCCAGCAGCGTCGCACTCACTTTAGCTGACTACGAGCAGTACTTC. Protein sequence: CASSVALTLADYEQYF.

The chain employs TRBV6-1 and TRBJ1-4; 7 nucleotides match TRBD1. Germline loops: CDR1 MNHNS, CDR2 SASEGT. This CDR3 spans 17 amino acids. V dropped 0 bases and J dropped 3; count of bases not matched to a gene: 7. The CDR3 is CASSEADDRAANEKLFF. The CDR3 DNA follows: TGTGCCAGCAGTGAAGCGGATGACAGGGCCGCTAATGAAAAACTGTTTTTT.

This clonotype was seen a few times. A much larger clone lies a single base off, so this may be a read error. The chain uses TRBV7-9 and TRBJ2-3; 11 nucleotides line up with TRBD2. The J segment lost 4 bases and the V segment lost 1 base, leaving 1 base of the junction unmatched. The CDR3 loop spans 15 amino acids. Germline assignment: CDR1 SEHNR and CDR2 FQNEAQ (reference sequence). Written as DNA, the CDR3 is TGTGCCAGCAGCTTAGTTAGCGGGAGGGCAGATACGCAGTATTTT. Protein product: CASSLVSGRADTQYF.

The chain uses TRBV5-4 and TRBJ1-1; the match to TRBD1 covers 9 bases. Looked up from germline, CDR1 is SGHNT and CDR2 is YYREEE (reference sequence). This CDR3 is built from 16 residues. J lost 2 bases, V lost 5 bases, and 10 bases had no gene match. The CDR3 region has the DNA TGTGCCAGCAGTTCCCCCCTGGACAGGGGAAACACTGAAGCTTTCTTT. Its translation is CASSSPLDRGNTEAFF.

This clonotype was recorded at least ten times. The chain employs TRBV11-2 and TRBJ2-3, with 8 bases aligning to TRBD2. The V gene's germline CDR1 is SGHAT and CDR2 FQNNGV. The CDR3 covers 16 residues. V was pared by 1 base and J by 2 bases, with 5 bases of the junction left unmatched. Written as DNA, the CDR3 is TGTGCCAGCAGCTTAGGCAGAGCGGGGGACACAGATACGCAGTATTTT. Protein sequence: CASSLGRAGDTDTQYF.

The table lists this clonotype with many counts. The chain is built from TRBV28 and TRBJ1-2; D unresolved. This CDR3 contains 15 residues. CDR1 MDHEN and CDR2 SYDVKM come from the germline V gene. With 1 base removed from V and 3 bases from J, the gap between germline ends came to 12 bases. The CDR3 loop reads CASSLSVSRDYGYTF. The CDR3 DNA sequence: TGTGCCAGCAGTTTATCCGTATCCCGGGACTATGGCTACACCTTC.

The genes are TRBV4-2 and TRBJ2-1; 9 nucleotides match TRBD1. The CDR3 length is 19 residues. CDR1 and CDR2 from the germline V gene are LGHNA and YNFKEQ. J lost 0 bases, V lost 1 base, and 10 bases had no gene match. Written as DNA, the CDR3 is TGTGCCAGCAGCCAAGCGAGCCTCCGGGGACAGGGCTCCTACAATGAGCAGTTCTTC. This gives the protein CASSQASLRGQGSYNEQFF.

This clonotype was counted ten times or more. V and J are TRBV11-2 and TRBJ2-5, with D uncertain. The germline gives CDR1 SGHAT, CDR2 FQNNGV. The CDR3 runs to 13 residues. Trimming shortened V by 5 bases and J by 4 bases, and 11 bases separated the two germline ends. The CDR3 bases are TGTGCCAGCAGCCACGTGGTGGGAGAGACCCAGTACTTC. It yields the protein CASSHVVGETQYF.

The sample holds many counts of this clonotype. The rearrangement links TRBV11-3 to TRBJ2-1; 12 bases are shared with TRBD2. Unmatched junction bases numbered 15, after V lost 5 bases and J lost 10 bases. The CDR3 contains 17 residues. Per the germline V gene, CDR1 is SGHNT and CDR2 is YENEEA. This chain's CDR3 is CASSQGLAGEPFTEQFF. In nucleotides, the CDR3 is TGTGCCAGCAGCCAGGGACTAGCGGGTGAGCCGTTCACAGAGCAGTTCTTC. Full variable domain (missing parts from reference TRBV11-3 and TRBJ2-1): EAGVVQSPRYKIIEKKQPVAFWCNPISGHNTLYWYLQNLGQGPELLIRYENEEAVDDSQLPKDRFSAERLKGVDSTLKIQPAELGDSAVYLCASSQGLAGEPFTEQFFGPGTRLTVL.

This clonotype has more than one count but fewer than ten. The chain is built from TRBV2 and TRBJ1-1; no firm D call. The germline gives CDR1 SNHLY, CDR2 FYNNEI. This CDR3 has 10 residues. The ends were cut back, 5 bases at V and 7 bases at J, with 5 bases in the middle. The CDR3 protein is CASSIGEAFF. The DNA for the CDR3 is TGTGCCAGCAGTATAGGTGAAGCTTTCTTT.

Ten or more counts support this clonotype. The rearrangement joins TRBV10-2 to TRBJ2-7, with TRBD2 matching over 9 bases. The CDR3 contains 15 residues. J gave up 4 bases and V 4 bases, and 8 bases lay outside the gene matches. Germline CDR1 and CDR2: WSHSY and SAAADI. The CDR3 nucleotides are TGCGCCAGCAGTGCCCTCGGACTAGCGCAGTACGAGCAGTACTTC. It encodes CASSALGLAQYEQYF.

The rearrangement joins TRBV19 to TRBJ2-5; 7 nucleotides agree with TRBD2. Unmatched junction bases numbered 5, after V lost 6 bases and J lost 7 bases. The CDR3 is 12 residues long. Germline CDR1 is LNHDA and CDR2 is SQIVND (reference sequence). In DNA form, the CDR3 reads TGTGCCAGTAGGAGGGAGCGGGGGACCCAGTACTTC. This gives the protein CASRRERGTQYF.

This rearrangement joins TRBV5-6 to TRBJ1-3; no definite D call. CDR1 and CDR2 from the germline V gene are SGHDT and YYEEEE. V lost 2 bases to trimming and J lost 0 bases, with 12 bases between them. CDR3 size: 16 residues. CDR3 sequence (DNA): TGTGCCAGCAGCTTTGGCCCAGGAAGCTCTGGAAACACCATATATTTT. Residues: CASSFGPGSSGNTIYF.